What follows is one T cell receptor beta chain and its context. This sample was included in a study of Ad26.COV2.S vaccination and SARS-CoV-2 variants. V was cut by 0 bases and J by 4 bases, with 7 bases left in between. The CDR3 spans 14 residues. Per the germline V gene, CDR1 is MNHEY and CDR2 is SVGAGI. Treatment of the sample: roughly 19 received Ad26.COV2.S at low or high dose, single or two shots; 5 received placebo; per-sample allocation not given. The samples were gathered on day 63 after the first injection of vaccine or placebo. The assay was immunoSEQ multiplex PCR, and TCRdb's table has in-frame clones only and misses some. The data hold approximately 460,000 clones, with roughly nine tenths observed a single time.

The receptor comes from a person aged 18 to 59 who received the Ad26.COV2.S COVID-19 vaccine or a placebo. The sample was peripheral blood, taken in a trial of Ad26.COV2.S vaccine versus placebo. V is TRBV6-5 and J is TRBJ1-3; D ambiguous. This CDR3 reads CASSYSGKGNTIYF. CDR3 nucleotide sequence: TGTGCCAGCAGTTACTCTGGCAAAGGAAACACCATATATTTT.